This TCR beta chain was sequenced during a study of OX40 agonist ivuxolimab in advanced cancers. For the study at large: Three dose-escalation patients had partial responses: one with hepatocellular carcinoma and two with cutaneous melanoma.

Study-level results: Within 6 weeks, CD4+ and CD8+ blood T cells expanded clonally at 0.1 to 3.0 mg/kg. Among the least clonally expanded were partial responders at 0.1-3.0 mg/kg. The average count of expanded clones was higher among CD8+ T cells than among CD4+.

Assay used: immunoSEQ multiplex PCR; TCRdb lists only in-frame clones, some missing. The sample has around 50,000 clones; 60% to 80% are singletons. V was pared by 4 bases and J by 2 bases, with 12 bases between. CDR1 is MNHEY and CDR2 is SVGAGI in the germline V gene. The CDR3 is made up of 14 amino acids. This clone was detected only a few times. What it recognizes is unknown. Material: CD4+ or CD8+ T cells sorted from blood, obtained in a trial of the OX40 agonist ivuxolimab. The clonotype comes from an adult with an advanced solid tumor such as melanoma, head and neck, liver or kidney cancer. The V and J genes are TRBV6-5 and TRBJ2-7; D possibly corresponds to TRBD1 (5 bases). The CDR3 protein is CASSFIQGTYEQYF. The CDR3 nucleotides read TGTGCCAGCAGTTTCATTCAGGGAACCTACGAGCAGTACTTC.